Listed below are T cell receptor beta chains from one sample, sequenced in a study of T cells expressing NK-cell markers. TCRdb reprocessed the 5' RACE reads and stores each CDR3 protein as one record, lacking DNA. With 500,000 or so distinct CDR3 sequences in the sample, the ten largest clones hold under 4.5%. The sequenced sample was blood T cells: a sorted CD56 or NKG2C T cell subset, CD4+ or CD8+ T cells, or bulk PBMC T cells (not recorded which). The origin of the receptors is a man between 18 and 35 years old in good health. Each CDR3 is given with its conserved first and last residue.

>TRBV12-3/TRBV12-4|TRBJ2-3
CASEERGSDTQYF
>TRBV20-1|TRBJ1-5
CSAGDLGQPQHF
>TRBV12-3/TRBV12-4|TRBJ2-5
CASSEQLRRGETQYF
>TRBV5-1|TRBJ2-1
CASRSGTSGYNEQFF
>TRBV12-3/TRBV12-4|TRBJ1-3
CASSPLRNTIYF
>TRBV12-5|TRBJ2-1
CASGHIYNEQFF
>TRBV5-1|TRBJ2-3
CASSTATSGSTDTQYF
>TRBV11-3|TRBJ2-1
CASSFSGTSGINEQFF
>TRBV27|TRBJ2-7
CASRPRVSYEQYF
>TRBV29-1|TRBJ2-2
CSVEGRANTGELFF
>TRBV5-1|TRBJ1-4
CASRLEAWSDNEKLFF
>TRBV7-9|TRBJ2-7
CASSLTQGSNEQYF
>TRBV20-1|TRBJ2-5
CSARDSDRVKTQYF
>TRBV12-3/TRBV12-4|TRBJ2-1
CASRPGTSVYNEQFF
>TRBV7-8|TRBJ2-3
CASSLRDFLRTDTQYF
>TRBV7-8|TRBJ2-1
CASSPRGRYEQFF
>TRBV20-1|TRBJ2-7
CSARPLLGEQYF
>TRBV4-2|TRBJ2-3
CASSQDRGLAGTSTDTQYF
>TRBV7-2|TRBJ1-4
CASSLFSEKLFF